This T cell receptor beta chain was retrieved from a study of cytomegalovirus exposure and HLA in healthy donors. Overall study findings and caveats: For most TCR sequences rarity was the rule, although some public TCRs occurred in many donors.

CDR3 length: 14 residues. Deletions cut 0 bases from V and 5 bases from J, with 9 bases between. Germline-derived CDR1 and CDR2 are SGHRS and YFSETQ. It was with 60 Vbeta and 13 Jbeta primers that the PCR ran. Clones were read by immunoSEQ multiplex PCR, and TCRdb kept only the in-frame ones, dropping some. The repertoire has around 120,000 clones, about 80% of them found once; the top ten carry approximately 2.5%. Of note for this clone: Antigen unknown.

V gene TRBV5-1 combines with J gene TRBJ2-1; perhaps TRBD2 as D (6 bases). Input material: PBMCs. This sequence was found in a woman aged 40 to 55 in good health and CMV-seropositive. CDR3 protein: CASSLVRGNNEQFF. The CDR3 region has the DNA TGCGCCAGCAGCTTGGTACGGGGGAACAATGAGCAGTTCTTC.